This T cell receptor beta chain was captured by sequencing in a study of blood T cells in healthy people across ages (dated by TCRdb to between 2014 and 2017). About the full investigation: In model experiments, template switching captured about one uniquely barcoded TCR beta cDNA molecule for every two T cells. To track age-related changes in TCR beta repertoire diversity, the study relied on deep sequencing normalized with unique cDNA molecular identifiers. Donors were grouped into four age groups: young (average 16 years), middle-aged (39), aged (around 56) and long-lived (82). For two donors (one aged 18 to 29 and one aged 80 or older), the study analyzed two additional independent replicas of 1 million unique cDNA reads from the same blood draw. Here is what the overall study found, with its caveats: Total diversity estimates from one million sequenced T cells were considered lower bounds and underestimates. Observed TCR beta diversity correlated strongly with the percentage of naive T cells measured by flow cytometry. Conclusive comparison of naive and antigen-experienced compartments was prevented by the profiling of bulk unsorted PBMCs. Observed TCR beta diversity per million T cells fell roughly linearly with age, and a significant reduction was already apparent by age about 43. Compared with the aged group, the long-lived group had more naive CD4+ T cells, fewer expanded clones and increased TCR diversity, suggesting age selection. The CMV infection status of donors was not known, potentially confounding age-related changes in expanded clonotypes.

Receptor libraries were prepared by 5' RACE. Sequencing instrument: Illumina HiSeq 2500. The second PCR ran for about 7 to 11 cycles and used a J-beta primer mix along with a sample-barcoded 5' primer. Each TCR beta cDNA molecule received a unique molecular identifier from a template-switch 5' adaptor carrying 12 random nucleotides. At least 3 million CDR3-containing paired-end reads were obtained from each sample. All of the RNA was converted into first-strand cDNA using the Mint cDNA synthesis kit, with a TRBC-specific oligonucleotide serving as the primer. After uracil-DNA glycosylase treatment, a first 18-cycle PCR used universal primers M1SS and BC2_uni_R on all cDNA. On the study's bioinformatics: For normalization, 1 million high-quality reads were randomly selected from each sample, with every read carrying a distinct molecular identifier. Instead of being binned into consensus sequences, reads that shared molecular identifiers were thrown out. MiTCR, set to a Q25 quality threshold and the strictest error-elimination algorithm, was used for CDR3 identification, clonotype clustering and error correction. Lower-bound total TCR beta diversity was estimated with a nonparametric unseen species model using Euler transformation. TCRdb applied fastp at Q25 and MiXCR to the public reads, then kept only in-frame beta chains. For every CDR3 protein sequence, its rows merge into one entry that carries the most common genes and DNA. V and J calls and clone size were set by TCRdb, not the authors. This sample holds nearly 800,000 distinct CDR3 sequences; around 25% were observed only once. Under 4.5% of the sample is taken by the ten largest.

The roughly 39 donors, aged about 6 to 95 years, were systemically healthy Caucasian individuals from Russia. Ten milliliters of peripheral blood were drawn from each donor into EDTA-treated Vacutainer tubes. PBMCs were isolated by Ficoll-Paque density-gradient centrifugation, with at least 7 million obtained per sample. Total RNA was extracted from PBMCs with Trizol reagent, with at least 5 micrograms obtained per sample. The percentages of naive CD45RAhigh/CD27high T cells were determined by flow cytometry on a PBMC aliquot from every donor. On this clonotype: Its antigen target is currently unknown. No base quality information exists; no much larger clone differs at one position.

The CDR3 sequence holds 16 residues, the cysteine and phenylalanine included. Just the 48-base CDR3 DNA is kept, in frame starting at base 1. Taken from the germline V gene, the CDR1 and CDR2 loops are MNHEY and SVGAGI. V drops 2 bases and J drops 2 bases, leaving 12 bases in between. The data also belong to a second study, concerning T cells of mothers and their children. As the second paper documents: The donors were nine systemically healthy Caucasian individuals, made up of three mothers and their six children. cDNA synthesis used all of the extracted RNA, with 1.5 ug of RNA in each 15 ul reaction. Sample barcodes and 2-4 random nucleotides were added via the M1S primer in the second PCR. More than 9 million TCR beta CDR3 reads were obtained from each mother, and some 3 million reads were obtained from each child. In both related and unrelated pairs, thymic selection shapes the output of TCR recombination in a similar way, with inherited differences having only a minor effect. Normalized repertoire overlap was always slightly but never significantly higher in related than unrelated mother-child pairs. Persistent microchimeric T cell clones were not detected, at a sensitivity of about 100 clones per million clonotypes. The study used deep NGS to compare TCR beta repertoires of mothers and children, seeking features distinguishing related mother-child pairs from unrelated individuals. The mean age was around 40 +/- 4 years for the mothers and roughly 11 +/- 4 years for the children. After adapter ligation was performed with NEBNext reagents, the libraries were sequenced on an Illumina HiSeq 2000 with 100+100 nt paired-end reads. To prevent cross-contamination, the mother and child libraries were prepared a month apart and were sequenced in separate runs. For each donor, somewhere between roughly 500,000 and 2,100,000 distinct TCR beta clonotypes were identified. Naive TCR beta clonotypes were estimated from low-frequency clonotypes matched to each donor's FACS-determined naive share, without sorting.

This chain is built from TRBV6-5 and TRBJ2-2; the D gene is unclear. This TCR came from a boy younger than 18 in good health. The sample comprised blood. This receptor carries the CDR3 CASSYGVNFNTGELFF. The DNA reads TGTGCCAGCAGTTACGGGGTCAATTTTAACACCGGGGAGCTGTTTTTT.